The 32 T cell receptor beta chains below all came from one sample that was sequenced in a study of blood T cell repertoires in COVID-19. This table comes from immunoSEQ multiplex PCR, and its TCRdb copy is limited to in-frame clones, with some not included. The table lists 69,000 or so clones, roughly 85% of them singletons. The sequenced sample was peripheral blood. The receptors originated from a woman of 80 years or more with acute or convalescent COVID-19.

In this sample, this clone turned up many times. The V and J genes are TRBV7-9 and TRBJ1-6; the D gene is possibly TRBD1 (6 bases). Per germline, CDR1 SEHNR and CDR2 FQNEAQ (reference sequence). Trimming stripped 3 bases from V and 13 bases from J, with 16 bases between. The CDR3 extends over 14 amino acids. CDR3 in DNA: TGTGCCAGCAGCTTTGAACAGGGACGCGATCCCCTCCACTTT. This gives the protein CASSFEQGRDPLHF.

V is TRBV29-1 and J is TRBJ2-3, with 7 bases lining up with TRBD2. V lost 0 bases, J lost 4 bases, and 4 bases stayed unmatched. Germline V gene lookup returns CDR1 SQVTM and CDR2 ANQGSEA. The CDR3 totals 14 residues. The CDR3 coding sequence is TGCAGCGTTGAAGATCTTGGGGGGGCAGATACGCAGTATTTT. Amino acid sequence: CSVEDLGGADTQYF.

The CDR3 is CASSRGLALGIAGELFF. The CDR3 nucleotides read TGTGCCAGCAGCCGCGGACTAGCCCTTGGGATCGCCGGGGAGCTGTTTTTT. The J gene is TRBJ2-2, the V gene TRBV11-3, with 8 nucleotides matching TRBD2. J lost 6 bases, V lost 5 bases, and 14 bases had no gene match. The CDR3 runs to 17 residues. Germline V gene lookup returns CDR1 SGHNT and CDR2 YENEEA.

This rearrangement joins TRBV27 to TRBJ1-2, with TRBD1 matching over 7 bases. V dropped 2 bases and J dropped 2; count of bases not matched to a gene: 2. The length of the CDR3 is 14 residues. Germline V gives CDR1 MNHEY, CDR2 SMNVEV (reference sequence). CDR3 sequence reads: CASSLKGGNYGYTF. DNA of the CDR3: TGTGCCAGCAGTTTAAAAGGGGGCAACTATGGCTACACCTTC.

This clone was observed once. V is TRBV5-1 and J is TRBJ2-2; 8 bases fit TRBD1. This CDR3 has 16 amino acids. J gave up 1 base and V 5 bases, and 7 bases lay outside the gene matches. The germline CDR1 and CDR2 sequences are SGHRS and YFSETQ. The CDR3, as DNA: TGCGCCAGCAGTATCTCGGGGACAGGGAACACCGGGGAGCTGTTTTTT. It yields the protein CASSISGTGNTGELFF.

The genes are TRBV5-6 and TRBJ1-4, with D possibly matching TRBD1 (5 bases). Trimming removed 5 bases at V and 7 bases at J, with 15 bases between. CDR1 SGHDT and CDR2 YYEEEE come from the germline V gene. This CDR3 comprises 14 residues. The CDR3 loop is CASSYRDFGEKLFF. In DNA, the CDR3 is TGTGCCAGCAGTTACCGGGACTTTGGTGAAAAACTGTTTTTT.

This clone was observed once. The CDR3 protein is CASSQPGGFVHEQFF. CDR3 nucleotides: TGTGCCAGCAGCCAACCCGGGGGGTTCGTCCATGAGCAGTTCTTC. The chain joins TRBV14 to TRBJ2-1; 7 bases are shared with TRBD2. This CDR3 comprises 15 residues. Germline-derived CDR1 and CDR2 are SGHDN and FVKESK. V was clipped by 2 bases and J by 8 bases; unmatched bases: 9.

This clone showed up just once. The gene calls are TRBV24-1 and TRBJ1-6; D gene unclear. V dropped 6 bases and J dropped 7 bases, with 18 bases sitting between them. The CDR3 sequence is 16 residues long. The germline CDR1 and CDR2 sequences are KGHDR and SFDVKD. The CDR3 is CATSPHLQARNSPLHF. CDR3 DNA sequence: TGTGCCACCAGTCCCCACCTGCAAGCTCGAAATTCACCCCTCCACTTT.

V and J are TRBV6-5 and TRBJ1-2; TRBD1 matches 7 bases. Germline CDR1 MNHEY, CDR2 SVGAGI. CDR3 length: 15 amino acids. Trimming removed 6 bases from V and 5 bases from J; junction bases left unmatched: 12. The CDR3 DNA is TGTGCCAGCAGCCGCGAACGGACAGGAGAATATGGCTACACCTTC. It yields the protein CASSRERTGEYGYTF.

This clone was seen once. This chain connects TRBV2 to TRBJ2-1, with TRBD2 as a possible D gene (6 bases). Germline V gives CDR1 SNHLY, CDR2 FYNNEI. V gave up 6 bases and J gave up 8 bases, with 17 bases separating them. CDR3 length: 14 amino acids. Here the CDR3 DNA reads TGTGCCAGCAGCCTAAGGACCCGGAGGGATGAGCAGTTCTTC. Amino acid sequence: CASSLRTRRDEQFF.

This sequence joins TRBV25-1 and TRBJ1-6; unclear D gene. V was cut by 2 bases and J by 7 bases, with 15 bases left in between. The germline gives CDR1 MGHDK, CDR2 SYGVNS. The CDR3 has 16 amino acids. The CDR3 nucleotides read TGTGCCAGCAGTGAACCCGGCGGGAGAGGGAATTCACCCCTCCACTTT. Amino acid sequence: CASSEPGGRGNSPLHF.

The rearrangement uses TRBV10-2 and TRBJ2-5, with D tentatively TRBD2 (6 bases). The germline V gene has CDR1 WSHSY and CDR2 SAAADI. The CDR3 loop spans 12 amino acids. V lost 6 bases and J lost 4, with 9 bases in between. The CDR3 nucleotides read TGCGCCAGCAGGCGGAGGGGAGAGACCCAGTACTTC. Residues: CASRRRGETQYF.

This clone was found once. The chain links TRBV6-5 to TRBJ2-7, with 11 bases matching TRBD2. CDR3 length: 14 amino acids. Losses at the gene ends were 5 bases for V and 4 bases for J; bases not matched to a gene: 4. From germline, CDR1 is MNHEY and CDR2 SVGAGI. The CDR3, as DNA: TGTGCCAGCAGTCGTAGCGGGGGGGTATACGAGCAGTACTTC. Its translation: CASSRSGGVYEQYF.

This clone occurred a few times. V and J are TRBV7-9 and TRBJ2-7; D is unclear. The germline V and J ends were trimmed by 1 base and 9 bases, with 10 bases remaining between them. The germline gives CDR1 SEHNR, CDR2 FQNEAQ (reference sequence). The CDR3 is made up of 12 amino acids. The CDR3 reads CASSLVELWQYF. The CDR3 nucleotides are TGTGCCAGCAGCTTAGTAGAGCTATGGCAGTACTTC. Based on the CDR3 plus reference TRBV7-9 and TRBJ2-7, the full variable domain is DTGVSQNPRHKITKRGQNVTFRCDPISEHNRLYWYRQTLGQGPEFLTYFQNEAQLEKSRLLSDRFSAERPKGSFSTLEIQRTEQGDSAMYLCASSLVELWQYFGPGTRLTVT.

The chain combines TRBV24-1 with TRBJ1-1; a weak D match, TRBD1 (6 bases). The CDR3 is 13 amino acids. V was shortened by 0 bases and J by 7 bases, with 8 bases between the two germline ends. The germline CDR1 and CDR2 sequences are KGHDR and SFDVKD. CDR3 nucleotides: TGTGCCACCAGTGATTTGGGACAGATTGAAGCTTTCTTT. Translation: CATSDLGQIEAFF.

The chain recombines TRBV5-1 with TRBJ2-3; D not resolved. The CDR3 contains 14 residues. CDR1 and CDR2 from the germline V gene are SGHRS and YFSETQ. Trimming took off 0 bases at V and 0 bases at J, with 5 bases between the two ends. CDR3 region: CASSLDRSTDTQYF. The CDR3 DNA follows: TGCGCCAGCAGCTTGGACAGAAGCACAGATACGCAGTATTTT.

V and J are TRBV18 and TRBJ1-4, with TRBD1 as a possible D gene (5 bases). V lost 0 bases and J 5 bases, leaving 10 bases between the germline ends. This CDR3 region has 15 residues. Germline V gives CDR1 KGHSH, CDR2 LQKENI. For the CDR3, the DNA is TGTGCCAGCTCACCACCGACAGAGAGAAATGAAAAACTGTTTTTT. It codes for CASSPPTERNEKLFF.

The chain employs TRBV5-1 and TRBJ1-3; TRBD1 agrees at 8 bases. Germline CDR1 is SGHRS and CDR2 is YFSETQ. The CDR3 spans 16 residues. The junction had 4 bases not matched to a gene; V was cut back by 0 bases and J by 2 bases. CDR3 nucleotides: TGCGCCAGCAGCTTGGAAACAGGGGGGACTGGAAACACCATATATTTT. This sequence encodes CASSLETGGTGNTIYF.

The chain couples TRBV5-1 to TRBJ2-7; 11 bases match TRBD2. The CDR3 is 16 amino acids. V shed 0 bases, J shed 4 bases, and the junction held 6 bases outside the gene matches. The V gene's germline CDR1 is SGHRS and CDR2 YFSETQ. The CDR3 DNA follows: TGCGCCAGCAGCTTGGGGTTAGCGGGGGGGATATACGAGCAGTACTTC. Translating it yields CASSLGLAGGIYEQYF.

This chain links TRBV4-2 with TRBJ1-2; D remains ambiguous. CDR1 and CDR2 (germline): LGHNA, YNFKEQ. The CDR3 sequence is 15 residues long. The V and J ends lost 1 base and 1 base respectively, with 10 bases between them. The CDR3 sequence: CASSQVGGGNYGYTF. In DNA, the CDR3 is TGTGCCAGCAGCCAAGTCGGAGGCGGTAACTATGGCTACACCTTC.

The J gene is TRBJ2-7, the V gene TRBV6-5; TRBD1 matches at 11 bases. CDR1 is MNHEY and CDR2 is SVGAGI in the germline V gene. The J segment lost 6 bases and the V segment lost 7 bases, leaving 8 bases of the junction unmatched. This CDR3 region has 14 residues. The CDR3 region has the DNA TGTGCCAGCACTACCGGGACAGGGGGTTTCGAGCAGTACTTC. It translates to CASTTGTGGFEQYF.

V gene TRBV6-5 combines with J gene TRBJ1-6; 8 bases align to TRBD1. CDR3 length: 14 amino acids. CDR1 is MNHEY, CDR2 SVGAGI, per germline. V lost 4 bases, J lost 7 bases, and 3 bases stayed unmatched. The CDR3 nucleotides read TGTGCCAGCAGTTGGACAGGGTGGAATTCACCCCTCCACTTT. It is translated as CASSWTGWNSPLHF.

The chain links TRBV11-2 to TRBJ1-1, with D uncertain. Deletions cut 4 bases from V and 2 bases from J, with 11 bases between. Germline-derived CDR1 and CDR2 are SGHAT and FQNNGV. The CDR3 is 14 residues long. The DNA of the CDR3 is TGTGCCAGCAGCTCCTTCCGGGAAAACACTGAAGCTTTCTTT. Translation gives CASSSFRENTEAFF.

The rearrangement joins TRBV18 to TRBJ1-1; weak D call: TRBD1 (5 bases). The germline CDR1 and CDR2 sequences are KGHSH and LQKENI. This CDR3 is built from 14 residues. The germline V and J ends were trimmed by 1 base and 1 base, with 7 bases remaining between them. The CDR3 here is CASSPQTGNTEAFF. CDR3 DNA: TGTGCCAGCTCACCACAAACAGGGAACACTGAAGCTTTCTTT.

This rearrangement joins TRBV2 to TRBJ1-6, with D possibly matching TRBD1 (5 bases). V was shortened by 8 bases and J by 4 bases, with 12 bases between the two germline ends. Germline V gives CDR1 SNHLY, CDR2 FYNNEI. This CDR3 has 14 amino acids. CDR3 sequence (DNA): TGTGCCAGCTCCAACAGGAGATATAATTCACCCCTCCACTTT. As protein: CASSNRRYNSPLHF.

The rearrangement joins TRBV4-1 to TRBJ1-4, with TRBD1 as a possible D gene (6 bases). CDR3 length equals 15 residues. Between the trimmed V and J ends, which lost 4 bases and 7 bases, there was a span of 16 bases. CDR1 is MGHRA, CDR2 YSYEKL, per germline. Written as DNA, the CDR3 is TGCGCCAGCAGCCCCCCGATAGGGGGTGGTGAAAAACTGTTTTTT. This codes for CASSPPIGGGEKLFF.

The J gene is TRBJ2-3, the V gene TRBV5-1; D not certain. Trimming stripped 4 bases from V and 5 bases from J, with 14 bases between. The CDR3 is made up of 14 amino acids. CDR1 SGHRS and CDR2 YFSETQ come from the germline V gene. The CDR3 region has the DNA TGCGCCAGCAGCCTCTTCGTCGGTCAAGATACGCAGTATTTT. Protein product: CASSLFVGQDTQYF.

The V call is TRBV6-6, the J call TRBJ2-1; a weak D match, TRBD1 (6 bases). V lost 5 bases and J lost 4, with 15 bases in between. CDR1 is MNHNY, CDR2 SVGAGI, per germline (reference sequence). The CDR3 sequence is 15 residues long. The CDR3 nucleotides are TGTGCCAGCAGTCAACAGGGACATCCTTACAATGAGCAGTTCTTC. Protein sequence: CASSQQGHPYNEQFF.

The rearrangement joins TRBV30 to TRBJ2-7; D may be TRBD1 (6 bases). Germline-derived CDR1 and CDR2 are GTSNPN and SVGIG (reference sequence). Trimming shortened V by 0 bases and J by 1 base, and 16 bases separated the two germline ends. The CDR3 runs 16 residues. For the CDR3, the DNA is TGTGCCTGGAGTGTCGGACAGTTTCGAAGATCCTACGAGCAGTACTTC. This encodes CAWSVGQFRRSYEQYF.

The chain links TRBV10-1 to TRBJ2-3; possibly TRBD2 for D (5 bases). The V end was cut by 7 bases, the J end by 5 bases, with 13 bases between. CDR3 length: 13 amino acids. Germline lookup yields CDR1 WNHNN and CDR2 SYGVQD (reference sequence). CDR3 DNA sequence: TGCGCCAGCAAGGACCGGGGTGTAGATACGCAGTATTTT. It codes for CASKDRGVDTQYF.

This clone was seen only a few times. The J gene is TRBJ1-5, the V gene TRBV19, with a weak D call TRBD1 (6 bases). The CDR3 runs to 13 residues. Per germline, CDR1 LNHDA and CDR2 SQIVND (reference sequence). Trimming took 6 bases from V and 2 from J, leaving 8 bases between them. The CDR3 reads CASRQGRNQPQHF. The CDR3 bases are TGTGCCAGTAGACAGGGACGCAATCAGCCCCAGCATTTT.

The rearrangement uses TRBV6-1 and TRBJ1-3, with D hard to call. V lost 3 bases to trimming and J lost 3 bases, with 9 bases between them. The CDR3 sequence is 14 residues long. Germline CDR1 is MNHNS and CDR2 is SASEGT. CDR3 in amino acids: CASSDSQRGNTIYF. CDR3 coding DNA: TGTGCCAGCAGTGATTCGCAGCGTGGAAACACCATATATTTT.